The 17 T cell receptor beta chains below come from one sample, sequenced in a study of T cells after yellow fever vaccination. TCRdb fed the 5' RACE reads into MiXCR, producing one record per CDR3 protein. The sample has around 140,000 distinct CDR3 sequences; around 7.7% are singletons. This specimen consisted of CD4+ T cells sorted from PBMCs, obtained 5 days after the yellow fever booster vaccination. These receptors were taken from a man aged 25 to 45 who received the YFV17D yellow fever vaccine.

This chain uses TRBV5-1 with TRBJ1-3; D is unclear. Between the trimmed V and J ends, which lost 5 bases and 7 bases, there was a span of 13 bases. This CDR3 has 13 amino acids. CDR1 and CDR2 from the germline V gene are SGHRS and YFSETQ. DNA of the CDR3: TGCGCCAGCAGACTGGGGAACGAGAACACCATATATTTT. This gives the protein CASRLGNENTIYF.

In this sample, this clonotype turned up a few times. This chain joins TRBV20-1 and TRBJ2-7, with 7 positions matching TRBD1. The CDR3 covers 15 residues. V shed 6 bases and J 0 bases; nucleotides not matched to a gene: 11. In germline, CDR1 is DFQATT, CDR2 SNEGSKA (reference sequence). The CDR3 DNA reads TGCAGTGCCCCGATCCAACCAGGGGGCTCCTACGAGCAGTACTTC. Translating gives CSAPIQPGGSYEQYF.

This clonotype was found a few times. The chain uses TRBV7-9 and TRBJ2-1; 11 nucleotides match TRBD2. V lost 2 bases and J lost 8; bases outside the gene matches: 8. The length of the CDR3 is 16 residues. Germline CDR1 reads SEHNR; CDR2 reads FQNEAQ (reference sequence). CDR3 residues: CASSLRASGRYDEQFF. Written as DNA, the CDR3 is TGTGCCAGCAGCTTAAGGGCTAGCGGGAGGTACGATGAGCAGTTCTTC.

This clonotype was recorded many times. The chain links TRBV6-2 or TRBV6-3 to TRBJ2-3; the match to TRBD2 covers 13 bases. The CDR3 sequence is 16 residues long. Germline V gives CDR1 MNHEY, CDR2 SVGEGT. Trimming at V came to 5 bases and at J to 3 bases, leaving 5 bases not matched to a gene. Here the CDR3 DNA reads TGTGCCAGCAGTCGCGGACTAGCGGGAGCTACAGATACGCAGTATTTT. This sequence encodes CASSRGLAGATDTQYF.

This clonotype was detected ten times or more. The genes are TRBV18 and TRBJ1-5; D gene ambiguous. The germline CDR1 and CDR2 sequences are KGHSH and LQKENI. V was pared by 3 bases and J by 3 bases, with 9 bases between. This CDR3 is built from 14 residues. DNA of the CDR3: TGTGCCAGCTCACCTCAAACAGACAATCAGCCCCAGCATTTT. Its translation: CASSPQTDNQPQHF.

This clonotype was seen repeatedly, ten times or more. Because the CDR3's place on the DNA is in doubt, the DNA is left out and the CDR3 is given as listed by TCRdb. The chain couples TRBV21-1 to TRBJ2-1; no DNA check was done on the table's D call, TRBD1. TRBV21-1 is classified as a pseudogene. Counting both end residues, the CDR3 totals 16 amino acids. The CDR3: CASSKVGAGSGIEQFF.

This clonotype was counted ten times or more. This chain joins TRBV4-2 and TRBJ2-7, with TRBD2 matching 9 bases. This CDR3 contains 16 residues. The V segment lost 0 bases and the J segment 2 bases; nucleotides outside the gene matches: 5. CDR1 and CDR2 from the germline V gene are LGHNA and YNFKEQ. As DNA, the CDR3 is TGTGCCAGCAGCCAAGACTCTAGCGGGAACCCCTACGAGCAGTACTTC. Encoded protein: CASSQDSSGNPYEQYF.

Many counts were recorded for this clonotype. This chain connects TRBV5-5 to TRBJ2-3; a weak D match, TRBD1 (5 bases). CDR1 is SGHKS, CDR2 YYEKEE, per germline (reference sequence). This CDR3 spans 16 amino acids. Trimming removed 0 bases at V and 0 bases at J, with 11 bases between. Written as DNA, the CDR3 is TGTGCCAGCAGCTTGGAATGGACATTAAGCACAGATACGCAGTATTTT. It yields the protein CASSLEWTLSTDTQYF.

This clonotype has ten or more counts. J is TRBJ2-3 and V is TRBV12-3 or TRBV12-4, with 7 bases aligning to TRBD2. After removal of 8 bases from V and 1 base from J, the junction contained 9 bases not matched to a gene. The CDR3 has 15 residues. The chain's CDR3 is CASGTLRGGTDTQYF. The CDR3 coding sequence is TGTGCCAGCGGGACCCTTCGGGGGGGCACAGATACGCAGTATTTT.

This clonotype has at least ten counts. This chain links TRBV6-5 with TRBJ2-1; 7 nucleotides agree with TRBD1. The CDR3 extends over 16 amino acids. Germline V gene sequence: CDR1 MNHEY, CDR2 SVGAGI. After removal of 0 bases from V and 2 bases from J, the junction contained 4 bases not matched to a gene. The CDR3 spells CASSYSATGTYNEQFF. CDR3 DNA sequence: TGTGCCAGCAGTTACTCTGCGACAGGGACCTACAATGAGCAGTTCTTC.

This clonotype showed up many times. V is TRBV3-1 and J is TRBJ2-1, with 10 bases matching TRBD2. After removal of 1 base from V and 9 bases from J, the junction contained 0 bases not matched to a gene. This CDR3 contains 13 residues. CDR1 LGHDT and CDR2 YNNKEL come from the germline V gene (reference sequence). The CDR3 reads CASSQGLAGEQFF. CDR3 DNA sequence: TGTGCCAGCAGCCAAGGACTAGCGGGTGAGCAGTTCTTC.

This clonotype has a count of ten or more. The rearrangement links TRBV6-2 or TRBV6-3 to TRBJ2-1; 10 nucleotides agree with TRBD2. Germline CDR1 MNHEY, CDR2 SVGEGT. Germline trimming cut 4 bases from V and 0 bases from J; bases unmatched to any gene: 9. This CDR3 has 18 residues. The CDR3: CASSSGTSALSSYNEQFF. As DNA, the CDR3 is TGTGCCAGCAGTTCCGGGACTAGCGCCTTAAGCTCCTACAATGAGCAGTTCTTC.

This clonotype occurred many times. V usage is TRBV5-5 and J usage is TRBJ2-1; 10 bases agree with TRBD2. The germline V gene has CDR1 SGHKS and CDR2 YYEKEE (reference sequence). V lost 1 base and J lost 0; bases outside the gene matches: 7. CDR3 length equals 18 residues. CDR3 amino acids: CASSLRVVAGGSYNEQFF. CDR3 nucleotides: TGTGCCAGCAGCTTGCGGGTCGTAGCGGGAGGCTCCTACAATGAGCAGTTCTTC.

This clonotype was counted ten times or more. In nucleotides, the CDR3 is TGCAGCGTCCTCAGGGGACCCGAAGCTTTCTTT. Translation gives CSVLRGPEAFF. V usage is TRBV29-1 and J usage is TRBJ1-1; TRBD1 might be the D (6 bases). The V and J ends lost 6 bases and 8 bases respectively, with 13 bases between them. Germline assignment: CDR1 SQVTM and CDR2 ANQGSEA. The length of the CDR3 is 11 residues.

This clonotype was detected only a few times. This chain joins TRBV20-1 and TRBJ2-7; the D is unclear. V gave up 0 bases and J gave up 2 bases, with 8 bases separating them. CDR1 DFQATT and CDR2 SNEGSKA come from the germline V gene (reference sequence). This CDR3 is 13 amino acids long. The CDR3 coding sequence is TGCAGTGCTAGAGATCTCACTCCCTACGAGCAGTACTTC. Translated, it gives CSARDLTPYEQYF.

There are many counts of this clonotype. The CDR3 region is CASSSPIGRGAFF. The CDR3 region has the DNA TGTGCCAGCAGCTCACCGATCGGACGCGGAGCTTTCTTT. V usage is TRBV5-5 and J usage is TRBJ1-1, with D uncertain. Trimming took off 3 bases at V and 10 bases at J, with 16 bases between the two ends. Germline-derived CDR1 and CDR2 are SGHKS and YYEKEE (reference sequence). This CDR3 region has 13 residues.

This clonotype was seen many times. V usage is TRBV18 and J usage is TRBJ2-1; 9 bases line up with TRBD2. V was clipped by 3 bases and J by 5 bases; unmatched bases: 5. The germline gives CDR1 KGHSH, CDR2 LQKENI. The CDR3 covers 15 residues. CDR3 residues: CASSPTSGLNNEQFF. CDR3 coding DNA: TGTGCCAGCTCACCGACTAGCGGATTAAACAATGAGCAGTTCTTC.